Listed below are T cell receptor beta chains from one sample, sequenced in a study of immune evolution from preneoplasia to lung adenocarcinoma. The assay was immunoSEQ multiplex PCR, and TCRdb's table has in-frame clones only and misses some. Found here are more than 10,000 clones, over 65% of them singletons; the top ten hold around 3.8%. The sample taken for sequencing was FFPE tissue from an adenomatous hyperplasia lung lesion. All receptors come from a person aged 50-70 years with lung adenocarcinoma. The CDR3 runs from the conserved cysteine through the conserved F or W. The order of the fields is V gene, clone size, J gene, D gene, CDR3 protein, CDR3 DNA. A D gene is named only where the DNA matches it firmly. Rows give clone size only sometimes, using once, few, many, or a class for an expanded clone.

>TRBV30|-|TRBJ1-1|-
CAWKMPGAYTEAFF
TGTGCCTGGAAGATGCCAGGGGCCTACACTGAAGCTTTCTTT
>TRBV2|-|TRBJ2-7|-
CASSDLALSSYEQYF
TGTGCCAGCAGTGACTTGGCCCTGAGCTCCTACGAGCAGTACTTC
>TRBV18|-|TRBJ1-5|TRBD1
CASSRTGGDQPQHF
TGTGCCAGCTCCCGGACAGGGGGGGATCAGCCCCAGCATTTT
>TRBV7-8|-|TRBJ1-5|-
CASSLGESNQPQHF
TGTGCCAGCAGCTTAGGGGAATCGAATCAGCCCCAGCATTTT
>TRBV11-3|once|TRBJ2-2|-
CASSLGRGAGATGELFF
TGTGCCAGCAGCTTAGGCCGGGGGGCAGGGGCCACCGGGGAGCTGTTTTTT
>TRBV4-1|once|TRBJ2-1|TRBD2
CASSQGGSLAYAGNEQFF
TGCGCCAGCAGCCAAGGTGGCTCACTAGCGTACGCGGGGAATGAGCAGTTCTTC
>TRBV5-4|once|TRBJ2-2|-
CASKTSGEGRELFF
TGTGCCAGCAAAACCTCAGGGGAGGGCCGGGAGCTGTTTTTT
>TRBV7-9|once|TRBJ1-1|-
CASSLVPGGNTEAFF
TGTGCCAGCAGCTTAGTTCCGGGTGGGAACACTGAAGCTTTCTTT
>TRBV28|once|TRBJ1-2|-
CASRIPGTHYGYTF
TGTGCCAGCAGAATACCCGGGACACATTATGGCTACACCTTC
>TRBV6-5|-|TRBJ1-2|TRBD1
CASSYRGPNYGYTF
TGTGCCAGCAGTTACAGGGGGCCAAACTATGGCTACACCTTC
>TRBV11-3|few|TRBJ1-2|-
CASSLGGRLELNYGYTF
TGTGCCAGCAGCTTAGGAGGCAGACTAGAACTAAACTATGGCTACACCTTC
>TRBV28|-|TRBJ2-1|TRBD2
CASSLGGGRYNEQFF
TGTGCCAGCAGTTTAGGTGGCGGGAGGTACAATGAGCAGTTCTTC
>TRBV7-6|few|TRBJ2-7|TRBD1
CASSLAVGQGSTYEQYF
TGTGCCAGCAGCTTAGCGGTAGGACAGGGTAGTACCTACGAGCAGTACTTC
>TRBV27|-|TRBJ2-3|TRBD1
CASSWTGSTDTQYF
TGTGCCAGCAGTTGGACAGGGAGCACAGATACGCAGTATTTT
>TRBV7-8|-|TRBJ2-1|-
CASSSRGATKSYNEQFF
TGTGCCAGCAGCTCGAGGGGGGCTACCAAATCCTACAATGAGCAGTTCTTC
>TRBV19|-|TRBJ1-1|-
CASRGPIPEAFF
TGTGCCAGTAGAGGACCTATCCCTGAAGCTTTCTTT
>TRBV18|-|TRBJ2-1|TRBD1
CASSQTRGHNEQFF
TGTGCCAGCTCACAAACGAGGGGGCACAATGAGCAGTTCTTC
>TRBV30|-|TRBJ1-1|-
CAWSPGIMNTEAFF
TGTGCCTGGAGCCCGGGAATCATGAACACTGAAGCTTTCTTT
>TRBV30|once|TRBJ1-1|-
CAWSVSRGNTEAFF
TGTGCCTGGAGTGTGAGCCGGGGGAACACTGAAGCTTTCTTT
>TRBV9|few|TRBJ2-1|-
CASSLRDRQYNEQFF
TGTGCCAGCAGCCTGCGGGACAGACAATACAATGAGCAGTTCTTC
>TRBV7-3|-|TRBJ2-5|TRBD2
CASSLGGGLRDWYQETQYF
TGTGCCAGCAGCTTAGGCGGGGGGCTCCGGGATTGGTACCAAGAGACCCAGTACTTC
>TRBV7-3|-|TRBJ2-3|-
CASSSGDPRQTQYF
TGTGCCAGCAGCTCCGGGGACCCCCGGCAAACGCAGTATTTT
>TRBV9|-|TRBJ1-1|-
CASSVVPENTEAFF
TGTGCCAGCAGCGTAGTCCCCGAGAACACTGAAGCTTTCTTT
>TRBV29-1|-|TRBJ1-1|-
CMGRLMNTEAFF
TGCATGGGACGGCTGATGAACACTGAAGCTTTCTTT
>TRBV5-1|once|TRBJ2-5|-
CASSLEGGVARETQYF
TGCGCCAGCAGCTTGGAAGGAGGGGTAGCCCGAGAGACCCAGTACTTC
>TRBV5-6|-|TRBJ1-2|-
CASSFLGDYGYTF
TGTGCCAGCAGCTTCCTTGGGGACTATGGCTACACCTTC